The 17 T cell receptor beta chains below all came from one sample that was sequenced in a study of T-cell memory formation after mild COVID-19. MiXCR, run by TCRdb on the 5' RACE reads, gives a single entry per CDR3 protein. The table lists 250,000 to 350,000 distinct CDR3 sequences, around 15% of them singletons. Sequencing was carried out using PBMCs or a T cell subset sorted from them (not recorded which). The receptors were sampled from a man between 18 and 35 years old who had mild COVID-19 (a few samples of this study predate the infection). Cell type and time point are not known.

In its sample, this clonotype was seen many times. The chain links TRBV20-1 to TRBJ2-7, with 9 bases identical to TRBD1. The ends lost 2 bases at V and 6 bases at J; junction bases unmatched: 5. The CDR3 is made up of 13 amino acids. The germline gives CDR1 DFQATT, CDR2 SNEGSKA (reference sequence). CDR3 sequence: CSARRTGEREQYF. The CDR3 nucleotides are TGCAGTGCTAGAAGGACAGGGGAACGCGAGCAGTACTTC.

In this sample, this clonotype turned up a few times. The chain recombines TRBV6-5 with TRBJ2-2; tentatively, D is TRBD1 (6 bases). V was cut by 6 bases and J by 7 bases, with 15 bases left in between. Per germline, CDR1 MNHEY and CDR2 SVGAGI. The CDR3 contains 14 residues. The CDR3 protein is CASSKQGGGGELFF. The DNA of the CDR3 is TGTGCCAGCAGCAAACAGGGCGGTGGCGGGGAGCTGTTTTTT.

This clonotype was found many times. This chain links TRBV7-2 with TRBJ2-3; 11 positions match TRBD2. The CDR3 is 19 amino acids. Germline V lookup: CDR1 SGHTA, CDR2 FQGNSA. J gave up 0 bases and V 1 base, and 9 bases lay outside the gene matches. The CDR3 region has the DNA TGTGCCAGCAGCTTAGGGCTAGCGGGGGGCCCTTCTAGCACAGATACGCAGTATTTT. Translation: CASSLGLAGGPSSTDTQYF. The complete variable domain, with remaining parts taken from reference TRBV7-2 and TRBJ2-3, reads GAGVSQSPSNKVTEKGKDVELRCDPISGHTALYWYRQSLGQGLEFLIYFQGNSAPDKSGLPSDRFSAERTGGSVSTLTIQRTQQEDSAVYLCASSLGLAGGPSSTDTQYFGPGTRLTVL.

The chain has TRBV7-8 and TRBJ1-2; D is possibly TRBD1 (5 bases). V lost 1 base, J lost 2 bases, and 14 bases lay in between. The germline gives CDR1 SGHVS, CDR2 FQNEAQ. The CDR3 loop spans 16 amino acids. Here the CDR3 reads CASSLGGASPNYGYTF. The CDR3 DNA sequence: TGTGCCAGCAGCTTAGGGGGCGCGTCCCCAAACTATGGCTACACCTTC.

The chain recombines TRBV20-1 with TRBJ2-1, with 9 bases identical to TRBD1. The CDR3 is made up of 16 amino acids. Unmatched junction bases numbered 10, after V lost 3 bases and J lost 4 bases. Per germline, CDR1 DFQATT and CDR2 SNEGSKA (reference sequence). Here the CDR3 reads CSASSWDRDLYNEQFF. The CDR3, as DNA: TGCAGTGCTAGCTCGTGGGACAGGGATCTGTACAATGAGCAGTTCTTC.

This clonotype appeared a few times. The chain links TRBV5-1 to TRBJ2-3; D is undetermined. The V gene's germline CDR1 is SGHRS and CDR2 YFSETQ. The CDR3 is 15 amino acids. The V end was cut by 2 bases, the J end by 3 bases, with 13 bases between. Here the CDR3 reads CASSFTGVGTDTQYF. The CDR3 DNA sequence: TGCGCCAGCAGCTTTACGGGCGTTGGTACAGATACGCAGTATTTT. Supplemented by reference TRBV5-1 and TRBJ2-3, the full variable domain reads KAGVTQTPRYLIKTRGQQVTLSCSPISGHRSVSWYQQTPGQGLQFLFEYFSETQRNKGNFPGRFSGRQFSNSRSEMNVSTLELGDSALYLCASSFTGVGTDTQYFGPGTRLTVL.

This clonotype turned up a few times. The chain joins TRBV19 to TRBJ1-6; D is uncertain. Germline V gene lookup returns CDR1 LNHDA and CDR2 SQIVND (reference sequence). V was trimmed by 2 bases and J by 8 bases, leaving 10 bases between them. The CDR3 has 14 amino acids. CDR3 amino acids: CASSISPGDSPLHF. In DNA, the CDR3 is TGTGCCAGTAGTATAAGTCCCGGGGATTCACCCCTCCACTTT. Full variable domain (rest looked up from reference TRBV19 and TRBJ1-6): DGGITQSPKYLFRKEGQNVTLSCEQNLNHDAMYWYRQDPGQGLRLIYYSQIVNDFQKGDIAEGYSVSREKKESFPLTVTSAQKNPTAFYLCASSISPGDSPLHFGNGTRLTVT.

This clonotype showed up just a few times. The chain uses TRBV27 and TRBJ2-1, with D possibly TRBD2 on 5 matching bases. CDR3 length: 13 amino acids. Trimming took off 6 bases at V and 7 bases at J, with 13 bases between the two ends. The V gene's germline CDR1 is MNHEY and CDR2 SMNVEV (reference sequence). As DNA, the CDR3 is TGTGCCAGCAGCTTCGGTGGGAGAAATGAGCAGTTCTTC. Its protein is CASSFGGRNEQFF.

The rearrangement joins TRBV9 to TRBJ1-1; possibly TRBD1 for D (6 bases). This CDR3 is 15 amino acids long. V was trimmed by 3 bases and J by 3 bases, leaving 15 bases between them. The germline CDR1 and CDR2 sequences are SGDLS and YYNGEE. CDR3 DNA sequence: TGTGCCAGCAGCGAGGGGCAGGGGTGGGACACTGAAGCTTTCTTT. It translates to CASSEGQGWDTEAFF.

This clonotype was picked up a small number of times. This chain uses TRBV6-6 with TRBJ2-7; D remains ambiguous. CDR1 is MNHNY and CDR2 is SVGAGI in the germline V gene (reference sequence). The germline V and J ends were trimmed by 2 bases and 4 bases, with 9 bases remaining between them. The CDR3 runs to 13 residues. CDR3 sequence reads: CASSYRTSYEQYV. The CDR3 DNA reads as TGTGCCAGCAGTTACCGAACAAGTTACGAGCAGTACGTC.

The chain combines TRBV5-1 with TRBJ2-2, with TRBD1 identical over 8 bases. V dropped 4 bases and J dropped 0; count of bases not matched to a gene: 5. Germline V lookup: CDR1 SGHRS, CDR2 YFSETQ. The CDR3 is 16 residues long. The CDR3, as DNA: TGCGCCAGCAGCCCATCGACAGGGGCGAACACCGGGGAGCTGTTTTTT. Its protein is CASSPSTGANTGELFF.

This chain links TRBV7-2 with TRBJ2-6; tentatively, D is TRBD1 (6 bases). The length of the CDR3 is 16 residues. V was clipped by 2 bases and J by 2 bases, with 10 bases between them. Looked up from germline, CDR1 is SGHTA and CDR2 is FQGNSA. CDR3 nucleotide sequence: TGTGCCAGCAGCTTAAATGGGGGCGCTGGGGCCAACGTCCTGACTTTC. Translating it yields CASSLNGGAGANVLTF.

The V and J genes are TRBV9 and TRBJ2-3, with 8 nucleotides matching TRBD2. CDR1 and CDR2 (germline): SGDLS, YYNGEE. There are 13 residues in the CDR3. Trimming at V came to 2 bases and at J to 6 bases, leaving 2 bases not matched to a gene. CDR3 loop: CASSVTSADTQYF. In nucleotides, the CDR3 is TGTGCCAGCAGCGTGACTAGCGCCGATACGCAGTATTTT.

This chain links TRBV4-1 with TRBJ1-5; the D is unclear. The CDR3 runs 13 residues. Trimming removed 3 bases at V and 5 bases at J, with 8 bases between. Germline V gene lookup returns CDR1 MGHRA and CDR2 YSYEKL. The CDR3, as DNA: TGCGCCAGCAGCCAGGCTCGGGATCAGCCCCAGCATTTT. Translating gives CASSQARDQPQHF.

Remarks on this clonotype: An end of the junction does not agree with germline; a read error may underlie this. CDR3 DNA sequence: TGTGCTAGCAGCTTTGGTAACGGGATGCAAGAGACCCAGTACTTC. Translating it yields CASSFGNGMQETQYF. The J gene is TRBJ2-5, the V gene TRBV7-7, with D possibly TRBD2 on 5 matching bases. CDR3 length: 15 amino acids. CDR1 is SSHAT and CDR2 is FNYEAQ in the germline V gene (reference sequence).

The J gene is TRBJ1-4, the V gene TRBV6-5, with D possibly being TRBD1 (5 bases). This CDR3 is 14 amino acids long. Trimming shortened V by 8 bases and J by 7 bases, and 17 bases separated the two germline ends. Germline values: CDR1 MNHEY, CDR2 SVGAGI. CDR3 bases: TGTGCCAGCGGGTTAACAGGAGGTGGTGAAAAACTGTTTTTT. Protein sequence: CASGLTGGGEKLFF.

This clonotype has more than one count but fewer than ten. This chain uses TRBV11-2 with TRBJ2-5; 10 nucleotides line up with TRBD2. Looked up from germline, CDR1 is SGHAT and CDR2 is FQNNGV. This CDR3 region has 18 residues. V lost 1 base and J lost 5; bases outside the gene matches: 13. The DNA for the CDR3 is TGTGCCAGCAGCTTAGCACTAGCGGGACACCCACTCCACGAGACCCAGTACTTC. Its translation: CASSLALAGHPLHETQYF.